These 30 T cell receptor beta chains were all obtained from the same sample, sequenced in a study of cytomegalovirus exposure and HLA in healthy donors. PCR used 60 Vbeta primers and 13 Jbeta primers. Sequencing used immunoSEQ multiplex PCR; TCRdb keeps in-frame clones, though not all of them. The sample carries around 120,000 clones, just over 70% recorded once. The sequencing input was PBMCs. The receptors stem from an older woman in good health and CMV-seropositive.

The table lists this clone with a few counts. V usage is TRBV5-6 and J usage is TRBJ1-1, with 8 bases aligning to TRBD1. CDR1 is SGHDT and CDR2 is YYEEEE in the germline V gene. Germline trimming cut 4 bases from V and 10 bases from J; bases unmatched to any gene: 9. The CDR3 totals 13 residues. CDR3 amino acids: CASSQLTGATAFF. The CDR3 nucleotides read TGTGCCAGCAGCCAATTGACAGGGGCCACAGCTTTCTTT.

The sample holds a few counts of this clone. The CDR3 sequence: CASPGRVENTEAFF. The CDR3 bases are TGTGCCAGCCCTGGGAGGGTTGAGAACACTGAAGCTTTCTTT. The genes are TRBV2 and TRBJ1-1; D unresolved. This CDR3 spans 14 amino acids. Germline V CDR1 and CDR2: SNHLY, FYNNEI. The V end lost 8 bases, the J end lost 1 base, and 14 bases lay between the germline ends.

The genes are TRBV7-6 and TRBJ1-1; 10 bases fit TRBD1. The trim removed 4 bases at V and 7 bases at J, leaving 9 bases unmatched. The CDR3 extends over 15 amino acids. Germline assignment: CDR1 SGHVS and CDR2 FNYEAQ. DNA for the CDR3: TGTGCCAGCAGCTCCGGGACAGGGGTCTTCAGTGAAGCTTTCTTT. This translates into CASSSGTGVFSEAFF.

This clone was seen a handful of times. V and J are TRBV28 and TRBJ2-1; no firm D call. The CDR3 totals 13 residues. Germline loops: CDR1 MDHEN, CDR2 SYDVKM. Trimming cost V 6 bases and J 12 bases, with 18 bases left between them. CDR3 sequence reads: CASRLSQRPRQFF. The CDR3 DNA reads as TGTGCCAGCAGACTAAGTCAGCGCCCCAGGCAGTTCTTC.

The chain is built from TRBV5-6 and TRBJ1-2, with 8 bases identical to TRBD1. Trimming at V came to 10 bases and at J to 5 bases, leaving 10 bases not matched to a gene. Looked up from germline, CDR1 is SGHDT and CDR2 is YYEEEE. This CDR3 comprises 13 residues. CDR3 residues: CALMGQGAYGYTF. In DNA, the CDR3 is TGTGCCCTGATGGGGCAGGGGGCTTATGGCTACACCTTC.

The rearrangement joins TRBV5-6 to TRBJ2-7; 9 bases match TRBD1. With V trimmed by 5 bases and J by 3 bases, 12 bases remained unmatched. From germline, CDR1 is SGHDT and CDR2 YYEEEE. This CDR3 is 16 amino acids long. CDR3 nucleotide sequence: TGTGCCAGCAGGGGGAGCACAGGGGGCCTATACTACGAGCAGTACTTC. This translates into CASRGSTGGLYYEQYF.

This clone was counted only a few times. The V and J genes are TRBV5-1 and TRBJ2-1; TRBD2 might be the D (7 bases). CDR3 length equals 12 residues. The V gene lost 7 bases and the J gene lost 8 bases, with 13 bases spanning the gap. Germline CDR1 reads SGHRS; CDR2 reads YFSETQ. CDR3: CASRGAEDEQFF. The CDR3 DNA is TGCGCCAGCCGGGGGGCCGAGGATGAGCAGTTCTTC. Combining the CDR3 with reference TRBV5-1 and TRBJ2-1 gives the whole variable domain KAGVTQTPRYLIKTRGQQVTLSCSPISGHRSVSWYQQTPGQGLQFLFEYFSETQRNKGNFPGRFSGRQFSNSRSEMNVSTLELGDSALYLCASRGAEDEQFFGPGTRLTVL.

V is TRBV18 and J is TRBJ2-5; TRBD1 is a possible D gene (6 bases). Trimming shortened V by 3 bases and J by 1 base, and 9 bases separated the two germline ends. The CDR3 runs to 14 residues. Germline V gives CDR1 KGHSH, CDR2 LQKENI. For the CDR3, the DNA is TGTGCCAGCTCACCCACAGGGATCCAAGAGACCCAGTACTTC. Its translation is CASSPTGIQETQYF. Variable domain in full (rest from reference TRBV18 and TRBJ2-5): NAGVMQNPRHLVRRRGQEARLRCSPMKGHSHVYWYRQLPEEGLKFMVYLQKENIIDESGMPKERFSAEFPKEGPSILRIQQVVRGDSAAYFCASSPTGIQETQYFGPGTRLLVL.

This sequence joins TRBV11-2 and TRBJ1-1; no firm D call. This CDR3 spans 13 amino acids. Trimming shortened V by 5 bases and J by 4 bases, and 11 bases separated the two germline ends. Germline CDR1 is SGHAT and CDR2 is FQNNGV. The chain's CDR3 is CASSDRQPTEAFF. The CDR3 coding sequence is TGTGCCAGCAGCGACCGACAACCCACTGAAGCTTTCTTT.

The chain employs TRBV4-2 and TRBJ2-7; 7 positions agree with TRBD2. Germline CDR1 reads LGHNA; CDR2 reads YNFKEQ. V lost 0 bases to trimming and J lost 4 bases; unmatched junction nucleotides: 6. CDR3 length equals 15 residues. The CDR3 coding sequence is TGTGCCAGCAGCCAAGATGAGCGGGGTGGTTACGAGCAGTACTTC. It is translated as CASSQDERGGYEQYF.

As DNA, the CDR3 is TGCAGCTTTAGGGGACTAGTTGGCAATGAGCAGTTCTTC. This codes for CSFRGLVGNEQFF. The rearrangement joins TRBV29-1 to TRBJ2-1, with 8 bases lining up with TRBD2. This CDR3 spans 13 amino acids. CDR1 is SQVTM, CDR2 ANQGSEA, per germline. With V trimmed by 8 bases and J by 6 bases, 9 bases remained unmatched.

The rearrangement uses TRBV6-6 and TRBJ1-4, with 10 bases aligning to TRBD1. V shed 0 bases and J 8 bases; nucleotides not matched to a gene: 3. The CDR3 is made up of 15 amino acids. Germline V gene sequence: CDR1 MNHNY, CDR2 SVGAGI (reference sequence). The CDR3 bases are TGTGCCAGCAGTTACTCGGGACAGGGGCGAGAAAAACTGTTTTTT. As protein: CASSYSGQGREKLFF.

The genes are TRBV4-2 and TRBJ1-1, with D unclear. Germline V gene sequence: CDR1 LGHNA, CDR2 YNFKEQ. This CDR3 is 15 amino acids long. Trimming left V 0 bases short and J 0 bases short, with 8 bases between. The CDR3 DNA is TGTGCCAGCAGCCAAGAACTCACCCTGAACACTGAAGCTTTCTTT. Its translation: CASSQELTLNTEAFF.

CDR3 region: CASSLTDGNTIYF. CDR3 sequence (DNA): TGCGCCAGCAGCTTGACAGATGGAAACACCATATATTTT. The chain joins TRBV5-1 to TRBJ1-3; no clear D gene. Germline V gene lookup returns CDR1 SGHRS and CDR2 YFSETQ. The CDR3 loop spans 13 amino acids. The V gene lost 1 base and the J gene lost 3 bases, with 5 bases spanning the gap.

The chain carries TRBV7-9 and TRBJ2-5, with TRBD2 identical over 9 bases. There are 15 residues in the CDR3. V shed 2 bases, J shed 6 bases, and the junction held 7 bases outside the gene matches. From germline, CDR1 is SEHNR and CDR2 FQNEAQ (reference sequence). CDR3 in amino acids: CASSLSGGIGKTQYF. The DNA of the CDR3 is TGTGCCAGCAGCTTAAGCGGGGGGATCGGAAAGACCCAGTACTTC.

This sequence joins TRBV18 and TRBJ1-1; 7 bases are a match to TRBD1. CDR3 size: 14 residues. V trimming: 6 bases; J trimming: 1 base; junction bases outside the gene matches: 5. Germline assignment: CDR1 KGHSH and CDR2 LQKENI. The CDR3 protein is CASSAGQSNTEAFF. The CDR3 DNA sequence: TGTGCCAGCTCCGCGGGACAGTCGAACACTGAAGCTTTCTTT.

The rearrangement links TRBV27 to TRBJ1-2, with D unclear. V was pared by 3 bases and J by 7 bases, with 15 bases between. The CDR3 consists of 14 residues. Germline assignment: CDR1 MNHEY and CDR2 SMNVEV (reference sequence). The chain's CDR3 is CASSFRRGVGGYTF. CDR3 sequence (DNA): TGTGCCAGCAGTTTCCGCCGCGGGGTTGGTGGCTACACCTTC.

This clone came up a few times. One junction end does not reproduce the germline sequence, and a read error may be involved. The CDR3 DNA sequence: TGTGCCAGTAGTCAGGGAACCGGCACTGAAGTTTTCTTT. This translates into CASSQGTGTEVFF. The V call is TRBV19, the J call TRBJ1-1; possible D gene TRBD1, 5 bases. The CDR3 is 13 amino acids. Per germline, CDR1 LNHDA and CDR2 SQIVND (reference sequence).

This sequence joins TRBV20-1 and TRBJ2-1, with D hard to call. Germline CDR1 reads DFQATT; CDR2 reads SNEGSKA (reference sequence). V lost 8 bases and J 3 bases, leaving 8 bases between the germline ends. The CDR3 is 11 residues long. The CDR3 DNA sequence: TGCAGTACCCAGCGCTACAATGAGCAGTTCTTC. Protein sequence: CSTQRYNEQFF.

This rearrangement joins TRBV7-3 to TRBJ2-6; D perhaps matches TRBD2 (6 bases). The length of the CDR3 is 18 residues. Germline CDR1 is SGHTA and CDR2 is FQGTGA. V lost 4 bases and J lost 0, with 16 bases in between. This CDR3 is CASSSRAGRSSGANVLTF. The CDR3 coding sequence is TGTGCCAGCAGCTCCCGGGCGGGACGGAGCTCTGGGGCCAACGTCCTGACTTTC.

The chain has TRBV13 and TRBJ1-1, with D maybe TRBD1 (5 bases). CDR3 length: 18 amino acids. Per the germline V gene, CDR1 is PRHDT and CDR2 is FYEKMQ (reference sequence). The V end lost 0 bases, the J end lost 2 bases, and 19 bases lay between the germline ends. CDR3 DNA sequence: TGTGCCAGCAGCTTAGGTGGTTTGGGGGGAAACTCAAACACTGAAGCTTTCTTT. Its protein is CASSLGGLGGNSNTEAFF. The complete variable domain, with remaining parts taken from reference TRBV13 and TRBJ1-1, reads AAGVIQSPRHLIKEKRETATLKCYPIPRHDTVYWYQQGPGQDPQFLISFYEKMQSDKGSIPDRFSAQQFSDYHSELNMSSLELGDSALYFCASSLGGLGGNSNTEAFFGQGTRLTVV.

This sequence joins TRBV4-1 and TRBJ1-4, with 7 bases aligning to TRBD1. Per the germline V gene, CDR1 is MGHRA and CDR2 is YSYEKL. The CDR3 extends over 16 amino acids. With 1 base clipped from V and 0 bases from J, the junction kept 2 bases outside the gene matches. CDR3 amino acids: CASSQGTGATNEKLFF. In DNA form, the CDR3 reads TGCGCCAGCAGCCAAGGGACAGGTGCAACTAATGAAAAACTGTTTTTT.

Points on this clone: Its ends do not fully match the called genes, so a read error is possible. The chain uses TRBV7-6 and TRBJ2-3; TRBD2 matches 9 bases. Per the germline V gene, CDR1 is SGHVS and CDR2 is FNYEAQ. The CDR3 has 15 residues. The CDR3 coding sequence is TGTGCCAGCAGCTCCAGCGGGGGGACCACAAATACGCAGTATTTT. This codes for CASSSSGGTTNTQYF.

The chain links TRBV11-2 to TRBJ2-7, with unresolved D. V was trimmed by 3 bases and J by 6 bases, leaving 6 bases between them. The CDR3 is 11 residues long. Germline values: CDR1 SGHAT, CDR2 FQNNGV. Written as DNA, the CDR3 is TGTGCCAGCAGCTTTAGTCGCGAGCAGTACTTC. This translates into CASSFSREQYF.

This chain links TRBV5-3 with TRBJ1-4; TRBD1 matches 7 bases. Being an ORF, TRBV5-3 has a function that is uncertain. V lost 4 bases to trimming and J lost 13 bases; unmatched junction nucleotides: 10. CDR3 length: 13 residues. The CDR3 bases are TGTGCCAGAAGCCCACGGGCGGCAGGGGGACTGTTTTTT. Encoded protein: CARSPRAAGGLFF.

The rearrangement links TRBV4-1 to TRBJ1-5; the D gene is possibly TRBD1 (6 bases). Trimming stripped 0 bases from V and 7 bases from J, with 19 bases between. CDR1 is MGHRA, CDR2 YSYEKL, per germline. The CDR3 sequence is 17 residues long. The DNA of the CDR3 is TGCGCCAGCAGCCAAGATGAAAGCGGGGGGGCATGGCAGCCCCAGCATTTT. Its protein is CASSQDESGGAWQPQHF.

The chain is built from TRBV5-1 and TRBJ2-1; TRBD1 might be the D (5 bases). The V end was cut by 4 bases, the J end by 7 bases, with 9 bases between. Looked up from germline, CDR1 is SGHRS and CDR2 is YFSETQ. The CDR3 loop spans 12 amino acids. The CDR3 protein is CASSQGVNEQFF. CDR3 nucleotide sequence: TGCGCCAGCAGCCAAGGGGTAAATGAGCAGTTCTTC.

J is TRBJ1-6 and V is TRBV19; maybe TRBD1 (6 bases). V dropped 3 bases and J dropped 8 bases, with 11 bases sitting between them. Germline CDR1 reads LNHDA; CDR2 reads SQIVND (reference sequence). The CDR3 contains 14 residues. CDR3 DNA: TGTGCCAGTAGTATCTACAGGGCAGATTCACCCCTCCACTTT. It specifies CASSIYRADSPLHF.

This clone came up once. The chain has TRBV9 and TRBJ1-1; D might be TRBD1 (5 bases). The V gene lost 0 bases and the J gene lost 1 base, with 16 bases spanning the gap. CDR3 length equals 17 residues. CDR1 is SGDLS, CDR2 YYNGEE, per germline. CDR3 residues: CASSVAQGIRGNTEAFF. CDR3 coding DNA: TGTGCCAGCAGCGTAGCTCAGGGAATAAGAGGGAACACTGAAGCTTTCTTT.

This chain connects TRBV5-1 to TRBJ1-6, with TRBD1 matching 7 bases. Germline-derived CDR1 and CDR2 are SGHRS and YFSETQ. This CDR3 is 16 amino acids long. V trimming: 0 bases; J trimming: 4 bases; junction bases outside the gene matches: 4. The CDR3 nucleotides are TGCGCCAGCAGCTTGGAGGCAGGGGGTTATAATTCACCCCTCCACTTT. This translates into CASSLEAGGYNSPLHF. Drawing the rest from reference TRBV5-1 and TRBJ1-6, the complete variable domain is KAGVTQTPRYLIKTRGQQVTLSCSPISGHRSVSWYQQTPGQGLQFLFEYFSETQRNKGNFPGRFSGRQFSNSRSEMNVSTLELGDSALYLCASSLEAGGYNSPLHFGNGTRLTVT.